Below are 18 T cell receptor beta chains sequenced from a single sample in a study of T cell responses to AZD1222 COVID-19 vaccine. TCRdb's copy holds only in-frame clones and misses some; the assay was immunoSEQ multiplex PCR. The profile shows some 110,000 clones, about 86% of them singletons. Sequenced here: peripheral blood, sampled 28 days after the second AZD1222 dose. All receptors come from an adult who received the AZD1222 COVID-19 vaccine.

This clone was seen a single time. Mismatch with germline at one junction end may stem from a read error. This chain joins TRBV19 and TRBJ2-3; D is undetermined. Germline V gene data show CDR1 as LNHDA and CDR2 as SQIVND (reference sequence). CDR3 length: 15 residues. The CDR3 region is CANSIAVSSTDTQYF. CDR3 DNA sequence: TGTGCCAATAGTATAGCTGTGTCTAGCACAGATACGCAGTATTTT.

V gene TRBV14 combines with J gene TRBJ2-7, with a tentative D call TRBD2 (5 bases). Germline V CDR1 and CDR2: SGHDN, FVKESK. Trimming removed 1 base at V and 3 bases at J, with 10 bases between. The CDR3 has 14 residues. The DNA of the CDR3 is TGTGCCAGCAGCCAAGTTAACGGGGTCTACGAGCAGTACTTC. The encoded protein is CASSQVNGVYEQYF.

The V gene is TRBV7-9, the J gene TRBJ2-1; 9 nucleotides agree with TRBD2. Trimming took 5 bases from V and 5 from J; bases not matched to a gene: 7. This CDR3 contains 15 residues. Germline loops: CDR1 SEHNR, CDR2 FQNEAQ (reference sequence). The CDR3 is CASSHRLAANNEQFF. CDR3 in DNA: TGTGCCAGCAGCCACCGACTAGCGGCCAACAATGAGCAGTTCTTC.

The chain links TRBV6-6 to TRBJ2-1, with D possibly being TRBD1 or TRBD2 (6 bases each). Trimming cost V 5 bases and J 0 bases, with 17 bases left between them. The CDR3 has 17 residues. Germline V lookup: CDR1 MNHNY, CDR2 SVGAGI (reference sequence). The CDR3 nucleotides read TGTGCCAGCAGTCCCTATCGTCGGGGGCTCTCCTACAATGAGCAGTTCTTC. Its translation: CASSPYRRGLSYNEQFF.

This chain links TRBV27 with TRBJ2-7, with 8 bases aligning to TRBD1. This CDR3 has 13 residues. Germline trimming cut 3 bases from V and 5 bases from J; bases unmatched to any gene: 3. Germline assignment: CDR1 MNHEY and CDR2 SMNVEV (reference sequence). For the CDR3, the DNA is TGTGCCAGCAGTTTTTCAGGGGGCGACGAGCAGTACTTC. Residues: CASSFSGGDEQYF.

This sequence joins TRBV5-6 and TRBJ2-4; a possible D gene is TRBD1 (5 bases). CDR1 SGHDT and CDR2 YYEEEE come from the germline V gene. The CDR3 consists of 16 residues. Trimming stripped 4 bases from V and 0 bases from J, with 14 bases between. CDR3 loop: CASSGTGGAAKNIQYF. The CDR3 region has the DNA TGTGCCAGCAGCGGTACTGGTGGGGCAGCCAAAAACATTCAGTACTTC. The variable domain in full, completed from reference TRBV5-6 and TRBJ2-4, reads DAGVTQSPTHLIKTRGQQVTLRCSPKSGHDTVSWYQQALGQGPQFIFQYYEEEERQRGNFPDRFSGHQFPNYSSELNVNALLLGDSALYLCASSGTGGAAKNIQYFGAGTRLSVL.

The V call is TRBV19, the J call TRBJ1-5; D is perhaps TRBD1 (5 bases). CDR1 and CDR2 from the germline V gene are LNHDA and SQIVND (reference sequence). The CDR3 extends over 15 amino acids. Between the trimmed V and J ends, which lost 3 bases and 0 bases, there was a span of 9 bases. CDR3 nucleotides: TGTGCCAGTAGTATTTTGGGGGATAGCAATCAGCCCCAGCATTTT. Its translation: CASSILGDSNQPQHF.

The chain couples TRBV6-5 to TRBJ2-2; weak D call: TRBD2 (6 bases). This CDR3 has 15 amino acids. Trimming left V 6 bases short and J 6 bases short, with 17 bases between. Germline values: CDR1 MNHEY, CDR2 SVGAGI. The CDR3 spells CASRRLGTGAGELFF. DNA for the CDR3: TGTGCCAGCAGGCGGCTAGGGACGGGGGCCGGGGAGCTGTTTTTT.

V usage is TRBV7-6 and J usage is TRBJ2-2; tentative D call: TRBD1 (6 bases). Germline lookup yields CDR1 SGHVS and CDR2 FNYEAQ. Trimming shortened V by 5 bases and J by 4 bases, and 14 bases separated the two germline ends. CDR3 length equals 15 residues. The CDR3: CASSLSGVVTGELFF. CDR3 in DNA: TGTGCCAGCAGCCTCTCAGGGGTTGTCACCGGGGAGCTGTTTTTT.

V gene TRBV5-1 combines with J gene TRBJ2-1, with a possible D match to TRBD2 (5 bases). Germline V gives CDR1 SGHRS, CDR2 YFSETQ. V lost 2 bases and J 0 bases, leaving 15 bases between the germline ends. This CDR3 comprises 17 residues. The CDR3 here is CASSFTMRTLSYNEQFF. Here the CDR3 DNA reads TGCGCCAGCAGCTTTACTATGCGGACTCTCTCCTACAATGAGCAGTTCTTC.

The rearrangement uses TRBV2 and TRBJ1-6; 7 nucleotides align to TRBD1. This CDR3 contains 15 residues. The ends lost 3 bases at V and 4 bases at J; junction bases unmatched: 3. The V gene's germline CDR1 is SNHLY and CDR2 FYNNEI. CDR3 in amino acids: CASSDGTVYNSPLHF. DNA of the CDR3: TGTGCCAGCAGTGATGGGACAGTGTATAATTCACCCCTCCACTTT.

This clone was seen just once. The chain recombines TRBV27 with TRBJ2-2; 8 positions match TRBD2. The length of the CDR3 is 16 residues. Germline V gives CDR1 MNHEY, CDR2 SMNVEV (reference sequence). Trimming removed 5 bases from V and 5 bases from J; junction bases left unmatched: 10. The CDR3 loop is CASSRRSGKSTGELFF. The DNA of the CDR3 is TGTGCCAGCAGTAGGCGTAGCGGGAAGAGTACCGGGGAGCTGTTTTTT.

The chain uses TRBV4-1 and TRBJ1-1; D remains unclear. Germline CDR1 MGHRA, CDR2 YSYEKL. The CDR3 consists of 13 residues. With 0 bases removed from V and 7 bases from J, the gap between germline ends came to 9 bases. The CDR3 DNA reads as TGCGCCAGCAGCCAAGATCGAGGCAGTGAAGCTTTCTTT. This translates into CASSQDRGSEAFF.

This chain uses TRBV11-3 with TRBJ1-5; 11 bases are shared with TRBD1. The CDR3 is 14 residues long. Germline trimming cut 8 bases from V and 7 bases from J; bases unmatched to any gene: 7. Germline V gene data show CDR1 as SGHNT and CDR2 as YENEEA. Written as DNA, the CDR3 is TGTGCCAGCGTGACCGGGACAGGGGGACAGCCCCAGCATTTT. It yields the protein CASVTGTGGQPQHF.

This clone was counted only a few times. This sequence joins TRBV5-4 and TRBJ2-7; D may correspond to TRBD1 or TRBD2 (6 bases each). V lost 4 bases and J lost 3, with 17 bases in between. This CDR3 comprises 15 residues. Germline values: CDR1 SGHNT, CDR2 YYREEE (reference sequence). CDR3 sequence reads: CASSTEPGAYYEQYF. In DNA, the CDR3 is TGTGCCAGCAGCACGGAGCCGGGGGCCTACTACGAGCAGTACTTC.

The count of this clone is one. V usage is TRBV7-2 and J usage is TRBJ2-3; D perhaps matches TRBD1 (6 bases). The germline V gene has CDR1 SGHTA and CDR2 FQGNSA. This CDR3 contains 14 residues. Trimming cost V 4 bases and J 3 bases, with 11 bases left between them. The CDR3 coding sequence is TGTGCCAGCAGCTCGACAGGCATGACAGATACGCAGTATTTT. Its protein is CASSSTGMTDTQYF.

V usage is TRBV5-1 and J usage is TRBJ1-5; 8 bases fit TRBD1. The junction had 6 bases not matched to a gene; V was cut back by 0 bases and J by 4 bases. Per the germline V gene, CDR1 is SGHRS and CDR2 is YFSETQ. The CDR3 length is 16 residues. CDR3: CASSLDGTGPNQPQHF. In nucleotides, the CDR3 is TGCGCCAGCAGCTTGGACGGGACAGGACCTAATCAGCCCCAGCATTTT.

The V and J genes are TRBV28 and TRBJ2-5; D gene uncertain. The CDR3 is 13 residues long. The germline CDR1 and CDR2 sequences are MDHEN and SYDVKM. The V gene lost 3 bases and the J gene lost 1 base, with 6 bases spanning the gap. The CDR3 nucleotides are TGTGCCAGCAGTTTCTGGACCCAAGAGACCCAGTACTTC. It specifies CASSFWTQETQYF.